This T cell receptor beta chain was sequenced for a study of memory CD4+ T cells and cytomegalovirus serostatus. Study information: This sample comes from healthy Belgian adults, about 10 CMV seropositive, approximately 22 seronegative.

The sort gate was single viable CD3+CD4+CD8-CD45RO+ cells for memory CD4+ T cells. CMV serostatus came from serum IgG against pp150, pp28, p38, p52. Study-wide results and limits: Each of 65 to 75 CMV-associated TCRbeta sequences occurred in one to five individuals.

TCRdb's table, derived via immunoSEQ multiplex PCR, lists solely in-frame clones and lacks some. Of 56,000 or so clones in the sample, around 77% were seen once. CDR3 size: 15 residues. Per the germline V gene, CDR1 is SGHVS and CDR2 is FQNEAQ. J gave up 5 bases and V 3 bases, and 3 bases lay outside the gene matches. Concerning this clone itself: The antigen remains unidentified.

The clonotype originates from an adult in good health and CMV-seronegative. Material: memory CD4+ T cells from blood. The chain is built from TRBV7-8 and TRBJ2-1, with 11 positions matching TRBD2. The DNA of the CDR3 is TGTGCCAGCAGCTTGCCGGGACTAGCGGACAATGAGCAGTTCTTC. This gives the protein CASSLPGLADNEQFF.